This TCR beta chain was sequenced during a study of blood T cell repertoires in COVID-19. Seattle patients were enrolled while actively infected and followed longitudinally. The assay was immunoSEQ multiplex PCR, and TCRdb's table has in-frame clones only and misses some. The table records tens of thousands of clones, over 65% of them present only once. Losses at the gene ends were 1 base for V and 3 bases for J; bases not matched to a gene: 5. Per germline, CDR1 SGHNT and CDR2 YYREEE (reference sequence). This CDR3 comprises 15 residues. V usage is TRBV5-4 and J usage is TRBJ1-1; 8 bases match TRBD1. The origin of this receptor is a man between 65 and 79 years old with COVID-19, enrolled during active disease. Sequenced sample: peripheral blood. CDR3 bases: TGTGCCAGCAGCTTGCATACAGGGGGGTACACTGAAGCTTTCTTT. Protein product: CASSLHTGGYTEAFF.